The 6 T cell receptor beta chains presented below share a single source sample, sequenced in a study of chemoradiotherapy in HPV16-positive cancers (dated by TCRdb to 2021 to 2024). The library relied on the immunoSEQ multiplex PCR assay. Held by TCRdb, this immuneACCESS table contains in-frame sequences only and omits some clones. Under half of the omission traces to an unresolved V gene where checked; the cause of the rest is unknown. The sample table holds 65,000 to 80,000 clones, of which roughly 90% were seen once. More than 3.5% of the sample is taken by the ten largest. The source material was blood, sampled from a patient who underwent chemoradiotherapy. Every receptor here comes from a human donor with HPV-associated anogenital cancer.

The chain has TRBV14 and TRBJ2-7; D ambiguous. V lost 0 bases, J lost 2 bases, and 2 bases lay in between. The CDR3 length is 12 residues. The germline V gene encodes CDR1 SGHDN and CDR2 FVKESK. CDR3 amino acids: CASSQETYEQYF. CDR3 coding DNA: TGTGCCAGCAGCCAAGAAACCTACGAGCAGTACTTC. The entire variable domain, with the rest obtained from reference TRBV14 and TRBJ2-7, is as follows: EAGVTQFPSHSVIEKGQTVTLRCDPISGHDNLYWYRRVMGKEIKFLLHFVKESKQDESGMPNNRFLAERTGGTYSTLKVQPAELEDSGVYFCASSQETYEQYFGPGTRLTVT.

The chain uses TRBV5-6 and TRBJ1-3, with D possibly being TRBD1 (5 bases). The CDR3 extends over 18 amino acids. V was pared by 0 bases and J by 0 bases, with 16 bases between. Germline loops: CDR1 SGHDT, CDR2 YYEEEE. Here the CDR3 reads CASSLGVGRALSGNTIYF. The CDR3 region has the DNA TGTGCCAGCAGCTTGGGGGTGGGCAGGGCGCTCTCTGGAAACACCATATATTTT.

This clone was counted once. V and J are TRBV20-1 and TRBJ2-1; no definite D call. Germline CDR1 DFQATT, CDR2 SNEGSKA (reference sequence). The length of the CDR3 is 11 residues. V was clipped by 6 bases and J by 3 bases, with 6 bases between them. The CDR3 protein is CSAPNYNEQFF. The CDR3 DNA is TGCAGTGCCCCCAACTACAATGAGCAGTTCTTC.

The V gene is TRBV5-1, the J gene TRBJ1-4; D is unresolved. With 0 bases removed from V and 0 bases from J, the gap between germline ends came to 3 bases. CDR1 is SGHRS and CDR2 is YFSETQ in the germline V gene. The CDR3 runs to 14 residues. CDR3: CASSLGATNEKLFF. The CDR3 DNA sequence: TGCGCCAGCAGCTTGGGGGCAACTAATGAAAAACTGTTTTTT. The complete variable domain, with remaining parts taken from reference TRBV5-1 and TRBJ1-4, reads KAGVTQTPRYLIKTRGQQVTLSCSPISGHRSVSWYQQTPGQGLQFLFEYFSETQRNKGNFPGRFSGRQFSNSRSEMNVSTLELGDSALYLCASSLGATNEKLFFGSGTQLSVL.

The CDR3 here is CASSSRGRVFYGYTF. The DNA of the CDR3 is TGTGCCAGCAGCTCAAGGGGCAGAGTTTTCTATGGCTACACCTTC. This rearrangement joins TRBV7-9 to TRBJ1-2, with D perhaps matching TRBD1 (5 bases). Trimming cost V 4 bases and J 4 bases, with 16 bases left between them. CDR3 length equals 15 residues. The V gene's germline CDR1 is SEHNR and CDR2 FQNEAQ (reference sequence). Full variable domain (remainder filled in from reference TRBV7-9 and TRBJ1-2): DTGVSQNPRHKITKRGQNVTFRCDPISEHNRLYWYRQTLGQGPEFLTYFQNEAQLEKSRLLSDRFSAERPKGSFSTLEIQRTEQGDSAMYLCASSSRGRVFYGYTFGSGTRLTVV.

The chain couples TRBV7-2 to TRBJ2-2; the D call may be TRBD1 or TRBD2 (5 bases each). Germline assignment: CDR1 SGHTA and CDR2 FQGNSA. The CDR3 is 15 amino acids. Trimming cost V 5 bases and J 7 bases, with 17 bases left between them. This CDR3 reads CASSPPGPLFGELFF. CDR3 sequence (DNA): TGTGCCAGCAGCCCCCCGGGGCCCCTCTTCGGGGAGCTGTTTTTT.